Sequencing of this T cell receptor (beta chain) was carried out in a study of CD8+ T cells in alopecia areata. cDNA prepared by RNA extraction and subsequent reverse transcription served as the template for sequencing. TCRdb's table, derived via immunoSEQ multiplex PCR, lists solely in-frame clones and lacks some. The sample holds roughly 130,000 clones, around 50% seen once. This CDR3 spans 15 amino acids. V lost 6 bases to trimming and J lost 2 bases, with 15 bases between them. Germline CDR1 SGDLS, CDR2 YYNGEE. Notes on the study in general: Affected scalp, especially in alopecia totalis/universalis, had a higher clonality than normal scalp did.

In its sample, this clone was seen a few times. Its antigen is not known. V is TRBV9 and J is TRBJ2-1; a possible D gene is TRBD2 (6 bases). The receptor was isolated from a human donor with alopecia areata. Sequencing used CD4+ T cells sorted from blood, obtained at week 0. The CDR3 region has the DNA TGTGCCAGCACTCAGGAGGGGCTCACCTACAATGAGCAGTTCTTC. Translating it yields CASTQEGLTYNEQFF.